What follows are 22 T cell receptor beta chains derived from one specimen sequenced in a study of post-analysis software for immune sequencing data (dated by TCRdb to the mid-2010s). Their cognate antigens are unknown. Beyond this particular receptor, the publication reports: Significantly higher frequencies in patients than in controls were found for five TRBV segments, including TRBV5-6, TRBV5-1 and TRBV20-1.

The library was built by means of PCR. The sequencer was an Illumina HiSeq 2500. To reduce PCR and sequencing biases, unique molecular identifiers were incorporated into the TCR beta cDNA libraries. TCRdb itself trimmed the public reads at Q25 with fastp, ran MiXCR and retained productive beta chains. Identical CDR3 protein sequences are pooled into one entry, listed with their most common genes and DNA. Counted in this sample were a few hundred thousand distinct CDR3 sequences; less than 45% of them appeared once. Around an eighth of the sample goes to the ten largest clones. Sequencing used blood. All receptors derive from a girl aged 5-17 years with multiple sclerosis.

Note on this clonotype: Germline is not matched at one junction end, which may reflect a read error. This chain connects TRBV18 to TRBJ2-6; TRBD1 matches 7 bases. Germline V CDR1 and CDR2: KGHSH, LQKENI. This CDR3 has 20 residues. CDR3 protein: CASSPDPGDSSFSGADVLTF. CDR3 DNA sequence: TGTGCCAGCTCGCCAGATCCCGGGGACAGCAGCTTCTCTGGGGCCGACGTCCTGACTTTC.

The chain joins TRBV9 to TRBJ2-7, with 13 bases matching TRBD2. Germline V gene lookup returns CDR1 SGDLS and CDR2 YYNGEE. The CDR3 loop spans 15 amino acids. Losses at the gene ends were 3 bases for V and 7 bases for J; bases not matched to a gene: 7. The CDR3 DNA reads TGTGCCAGCAGCGAGACTAGCGGGAGGATATGGGAGCAGTACTTC. Translated: CASSETSGRIWEQYF.

This clonotype was picked up a small number of times. The rearrangement links TRBV2 to TRBJ2-1; D call uncertain. This CDR3 spans 13 amino acids. Trimming pared 6 bases from V and 5 bases from J, leaving 11 bases between. Per the germline V gene, CDR1 is SNHLY and CDR2 is FYNNEI. CDR3 DNA: TGTGCCAGCAGCCCCGACACTGACAATGAGCAGTTCTTC. Translation: CASSPDTDNEQFF.

In nucleotides, the CDR3 is TGCAGTGCTAGAGGTCAGACCAATCAGCCCCAGCATTTT. It yields the protein CSARGQTNQPQHF. The V call is TRBV20-1, the J call TRBJ1-5; D is ambiguous. The CDR3 length is 13 residues. V was pared by 1 base and J by 3 bases, with 7 bases between. Per the germline V gene, CDR1 is DFQATT and CDR2 is SNEGSKA (reference sequence).

This clonotype was counted only a few times. V and J are TRBV6-6 and TRBJ2-1, with D perhaps given as TRBD1 or TRBD2 (5 bases each). Germline CDR1 and CDR2: MNHNY and SVGAGI (reference sequence). The CDR3 covers 15 residues. V was cut by 6 bases and J by 5 bases, with 17 bases left in between. This chain's CDR3 is CASSPRDAPDNEQFF. CDR3 DNA sequence: TGTGCCAGCAGCCCCCGGGACGCCCCGGACAATGAGCAGTTCTTC.

V and J are TRBV6-1 and TRBJ2-5; tentatively, D is TRBD1 (6 bases). V lost 5 bases and J lost 5, with 15 bases in between. CDR1 is MNHNS, CDR2 SASEGT, per germline. The CDR3 is 14 amino acids. CDR3 in amino acids: CASSRDTGRETQYF. CDR3 sequence (DNA): TGTGCCAGCAGTCGGGACACCGGTCGGGAGACCCAGTACTTC.

This clonotype showed up just a few times. The chain joins TRBV9 to TRBJ2-5; D ambiguous. Germline V lookup: CDR1 SGDLS, CDR2 YYNGEE. This CDR3 is built from 15 residues. V was shortened by 4 bases and J by 1 base, with 14 bases between the two germline ends. CDR3 nucleotide sequence: TGTGCCAGCAGCCTAGAGGCTGGATTCCAAGAGACCCAGTACTTC. Its translation is CASSLEAGFQETQYF.

As DNA, the CDR3 is TGTGCCAGAACGGCTAGCGGAGCCTTCAATGAGCAGTTCTTC. Translation: CARTASGAFNEQFF. The rearrangement joins TRBV30 to TRBJ2-1; 7 nucleotides line up with TRBD2. The length of the CDR3 is 14 residues. Germline V gene sequence: CDR1 GTSNPN, CDR2 SVGIG (reference sequence). Losses at the gene ends were 8 bases for V and 6 bases for J; bases not matched to a gene: 13.

This clonotype was found a few times. The V gene is TRBV12-3 or TRBV12-4, the J gene TRBJ2-7; 13 nucleotides agree with TRBD2. The CDR3 covers 17 residues. V was pared by 3 bases and J by 7 bases, with 12 bases of the junction left unmatched. This chain's CDR3 is CASSFSGLAGVTGEQYF. The CDR3, as DNA: TGTGCCAGCAGTTTCAGTGGACTAGCGGGAGTGACGGGGGAGCAGTACTTC.

This clonotype was picked up a small number of times. The chain recombines TRBV27 with TRBJ2-1; 7 bases agree with TRBD2. The J call may be faulty, since TRBJ2-7 better matches the DNA end. Per germline, CDR1 MNHEY and CDR2 SMNVEV (reference sequence). The CDR3 runs to 15 residues. CDR3 loop: CASSLRRENYNEQYF. In DNA, the CDR3 is TGTGCCAGCAGTTTACGGCGGGAGAATTACAATGAGCAGTACTTC.

V and J are TRBV4-1 and TRBJ2-4; 8 bases line up with TRBD2. The closer fit of TRBJ2-7 to the DNA end suggests the J call may be wrong. The germline V gene has CDR1 MGHRA and CDR2 YSYEKL. The CDR3 loop spans 15 amino acids. The CDR3: CASSQGGGGSYEQYF. CDR3 bases: TGCGCCAGCAGCCAAGGGGGCGGGGGGAGCTACGAGCAGTACTTC.

Only a few counts were recorded for this clonotype. The CDR3 sequence: CASSRERDGLPEQYF. Written as DNA, the CDR3 is TGCGCCAGCAGCCGAGAGCGGGACGGACTTCCCGAGCAGTACTTC. The V gene is TRBV4-1, the J gene TRBJ2-5; 7 bases align to TRBD2. The J call could be wrong; TRBJ2-7 is a better fit for the DNA end. The germline V gene encodes CDR1 MGHRA and CDR2 YSYEKL. The CDR3 consists of 15 residues.

This clonotype was counted many times. The rearrangement links TRBV29-1 to TRBJ2-3; no definite D call. The CDR3 is 12 residues long. The germline gives CDR1 SQVTM, CDR2 ANQGSEA. V was pared by 6 bases and J by 2 bases, with 9 bases between. The CDR3 region is CSVGRNTDTQYF. DNA for the CDR3: TGCAGCGTCGGTCGTAACACAGATACGCAGTATTTT.

The genes are TRBV5-6 and TRBJ2-7; tentative D call: TRBD1 (5 bases). V was trimmed by 6 bases and J by 0 bases, leaving 19 bases between them. This CDR3 spans 16 amino acids. Germline values: CDR1 SGHDT, CDR2 YYEEEE. CDR3 residues: CASTLRRGLFSYEQYF. The CDR3 DNA reads TGTGCCAGCACCCTTCGTAGGGGCCTCTTCTCCTACGAGCAGTACTTC.

The chain links TRBV28 to TRBJ2-3; D is possibly TRBD2 (5 bases). V was pared by 6 bases and J by 5 bases, with 15 bases between. Germline V CDR1 and CDR2: MDHEN, SYDVKM. This CDR3 has 14 residues. The CDR3 DNA reads as TGTGCCAGCAGGCAAGTCCTCGAGGGAGATACGCAGTATTTT. Its protein is CASRQVLEGDTQYF. The full variable domain, its missing parts supplied by reference TRBV28 and TRBJ2-3, is DVKVTQSSRYLVKRTGEKVFLECVQDMDHENMFWYRQDPGLGLRLIYFSYDVKMKEKGDIPEGYSVSREKKERFSLILESASTNQTSMYLCASRQVLEGDTQYFGPGTRLTVL.

CDR3 residues: CASSLQGQDTQYF. The CDR3 coding sequence is TGTGCCAGCAGTTTACAGGGCCAGGATACGCAGTATTTT. The V gene is TRBV12-3 or TRBV12-4, the J gene TRBJ2-3, with D perhaps TRBD1 (5 bases). V was pared by 2 bases and J by 6 bases, with 9 bases between. This CDR3 contains 13 residues.

This clonotype appeared a few times. This chain uses TRBV20-1 with TRBJ1-2, with D uncertain. With 3 bases removed from V and 7 bases from J, the gap between germline ends came to 12 bases. The CDR3 has 12 amino acids. Per germline, CDR1 DFQATT and CDR2 SNEGSKA (reference sequence). CDR3 nucleotide sequence: TGCAGTGCTAGGAGGGAGTTGGGTGGCTACACCTTC. Protein sequence: CSARRELGGYTF.

V and J are TRBV28 and TRBJ2-4; 10 bases are a match to TRBD2. The J call is uncertain, as TRBJ2-7 better fits the DNA end. Germline CDR1 is MDHEN and CDR2 is SYDVKM. CDR3 size: 16 residues. The CDR3 bases are TGTGCCAGCAGTTTGACCAGGACTAGCGGAACCTACGAGCAGTACTTC. It codes for CASSLTRTSGTYEQYF.

This clonotype was counted a few times. The V and J genes are TRBV7-8 and TRBJ2-7; D not resolved. This CDR3 is 14 amino acids long. V lost 2 bases to trimming and J lost 3 bases, with 11 bases between them. Germline CDR1 reads SGHVS; CDR2 reads FQNEAQ. The CDR3 is CASSLSSGIYEQYF. The CDR3 nucleotides are TGTGCCAGCAGCTTATCCTCAGGAATCTACGAGCAGTACTTC.

This chain joins TRBV29-1 and TRBJ1-1; D is uncertain. CDR3 length equals 12 residues. Germline CDR1 and CDR2: SQVTM and ANQGSEA. V lost 6 bases, J lost 1 base, and 9 bases lay in between. The chain's CDR3 is CSVGVGNTEAFF. For the CDR3, the DNA is TGCAGCGTGGGAGTGGGGAACACTGAAGCTTTCTTT.

This chain links TRBV3-1 with TRBJ2-7; the match to TRBD2 covers 12 bases. The germline CDR1 and CDR2 sequences are LGHDT and YNNKEL (reference sequence). V shed 8 bases, J shed 3 bases, and the junction held 14 bases outside the gene matches. The CDR3 length is 17 residues. CDR3 sequence reads: CASSPKLAGGRDYEQYF. The CDR3 coding sequence is TGTGCCAGCTCTCCGAAACTAGCGGGAGGTCGCGACTACGAGCAGTACTTC.

The V and J genes are TRBV7-2 and TRBJ2-3, with a possible D match to TRBD2 (6 bases). The V end lost 4 bases, the J end lost 8 bases, and 10 bases lay between the germline ends. There are 12 residues in the CDR3. In germline, CDR1 is SGHTA, CDR2 FQGNSA. The CDR3 sequence: CASSSLGGTQYF. As DNA, the CDR3 is TGTGCCAGCAGCTCTCTGGGGGGTACGCAGTATTTT.